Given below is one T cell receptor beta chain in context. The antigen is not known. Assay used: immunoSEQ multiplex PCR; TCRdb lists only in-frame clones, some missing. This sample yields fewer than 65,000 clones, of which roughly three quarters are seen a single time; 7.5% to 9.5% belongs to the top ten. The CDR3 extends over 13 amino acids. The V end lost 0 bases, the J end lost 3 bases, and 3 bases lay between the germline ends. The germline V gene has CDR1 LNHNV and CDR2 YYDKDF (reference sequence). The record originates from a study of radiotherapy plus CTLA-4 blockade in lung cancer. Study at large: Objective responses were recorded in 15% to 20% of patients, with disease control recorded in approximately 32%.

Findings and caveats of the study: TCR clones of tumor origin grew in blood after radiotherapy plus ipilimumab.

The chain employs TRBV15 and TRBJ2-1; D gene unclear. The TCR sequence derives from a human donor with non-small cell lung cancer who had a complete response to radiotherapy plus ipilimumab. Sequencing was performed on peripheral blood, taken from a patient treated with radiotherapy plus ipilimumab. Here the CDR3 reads CATSRDGYNEQFF. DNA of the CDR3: TGTGCCACCAGCAGAGACGGCTACAATGAGCAGTTCTTC.